Below, 16 T cell receptor beta chains from the same sample are listed, as sequenced in a study of cytomegalovirus exposure and HLA in healthy donors (TCRdb year 2017). Libraries were prepared through the immunoSEQ multiplex PCR assay. Sourced from immuneACCESS, this table was stored by TCRdb with only in-frame sequences that have V and J called. A share of the clones is absent; for the studies checked, an unresolved V gene accounts for under half, and the remainder has no known explanation. This sample comprises 150,000 to 180,000 clones, approximately 86% of them detected only once. The ten largest clones take up 2% to 2.5% of the sample. Input material: PBMCs. These receptors were taken from a human donor in good health.

The rearrangement links TRBV4-1 to TRBJ2-7; 7 nucleotides line up with TRBD1. Germline loops: CDR1 MGHRA, CDR2 YSYEKL. CDR3 length: 15 residues. Trimming cost V 6 bases and J 1 base; bases outside gene matches: 9. The CDR3 DNA reads as TGCGCCAGCAGTCACCGACAGGGTGAATCCTACGAGCAGTACTTC. It translates to CASSHRQGESYEQYF.

This sequence joins TRBV2 and TRBJ1-2; D unclear. In germline, CDR1 is SNHLY, CDR2 FYNNEI. There are 13 residues in the CDR3. V was shortened by 4 bases and J by 6 bases, with 12 bases between the two germline ends. The CDR3 DNA reads TGTGCCAGCAGTGTGGAGACCGAACATGGCTACACCTTC. Encoded protein: CASSVETEHGYTF.

The chain employs TRBV27 and TRBJ1-1; D might be TRBD1 (5 bases). Trimming shortened V by 3 bases and J by 2 bases, and 16 bases separated the two germline ends. The germline V gene encodes CDR1 MNHEY and CDR2 SMNVEV (reference sequence). CDR3 size: 16 residues. This CDR3 is CASSFESPGLNTEAFF. The CDR3 nucleotides read TGTGCCAGCAGTTTCGAATCACCGGGACTAAACACTGAAGCTTTCTTT.

The chain has TRBV11-1 and TRBJ1-6; 10 bases are shared with TRBD1. Germline CDR1 and CDR2: SGHAT and FQDESV (reference sequence). The CDR3 sequence is 17 residues long. The J segment lost 9 bases and the V segment lost 3 bases, leaving 11 bases of the junction unmatched. The CDR3 DNA follows: TGTGCCAGCAGCTTCAGACTGACAGGGGGCGTCGGTTCACCCCTCCACTTT. It yields the protein CASSFRLTGGVGSPLHF.

The chain combines TRBV15 with TRBJ1-5, with a possible D match to TRBD1 (5 bases). V lost 1 base, J lost 2 bases, and 9 bases lay in between. From germline, CDR1 is LNHNV and CDR2 YYDKDF (reference sequence). CDR3 length: 15 residues. The CDR3 loop reads CATSRVQGGNQPQHF. DNA of the CDR3: TGTGCCACCAGCAGAGTTCAGGGCGGCAATCAGCCCCAGCATTTT.

This clone was counted many times. The gene calls are TRBV29-1 and TRBJ1-4; the D gene is possibly TRBD1 (5 bases). The CDR3 is 14 residues long. Germline CDR1 and CDR2: SQVTM and ANQGSEA. V was pared by 3 bases and J by 2 bases, with 10 bases between. The CDR3 DNA follows: TGCAGCGTTGAGGGGGGAGAGACTAATGAAAAACTGTTTTTT. Protein: CSVEGGETNEKLFF.

CDR3 loop: CASSTLQGGNQPQHF. The CDR3 DNA sequence: TGTGCCAGTAGTACCCTCCAGGGGGGAAATCAGCCCCAGCATTTT. The chain recombines TRBV19 with TRBJ1-5, with 7 bases identical to TRBD1. From germline, CDR1 is LNHDA and CDR2 SQIVND (reference sequence). The CDR3 has 15 amino acids. With 4 bases clipped from V and 4 bases from J, the junction kept 7 bases outside the gene matches.

In this sample, this clone turned up a few times. CDR3 loop: CASSAYSGNTIYF. CDR3 nucleotide sequence: TGTGCCAGCAGCGCGTACTCTGGAAACACCATATATTTT. V and J are TRBV7-6 and TRBJ1-3; D is uncertain. Trimming cost V 5 bases and J 0 bases, with 5 bases left between them. This CDR3 is 13 amino acids long. Germline V CDR1 and CDR2: SGHVS, FNYEAQ.

This clone was seen a few times. The CDR3 DNA follows: TGCGCCAGCAGCTTCGGGGACAGGCAAGAGACCCAGTACTTC. This sequence encodes CASSFGDRQETQYF. This chain uses TRBV5-1 with TRBJ2-5; 8 positions match TRBD1. Germline assignment: CDR1 SGHRS and CDR2 YFSETQ. The CDR3 sequence is 14 residues long. The V and J ends lost 2 bases and 2 bases, in that order; junction bases with no gene match: 2.

This sequence joins TRBV6-6 and TRBJ1-4, with D possibly TRBD1 on 6 matching bases. CDR3 length equals 15 residues. Germline CDR1 reads MNHNY; CDR2 reads SVGAGI (reference sequence). V lost 5 bases and J 6 bases, leaving 16 bases between the germline ends. DNA for the CDR3: TGTGCCAGCAGTGACAGGCAAGGGGGGGATGAAAAACTGTTTTTT. Its translation: CASSDRQGGDEKLFF.

The J gene is TRBJ2-1, the V gene TRBV11-3; D uncertain. CDR1 is SGHNT, CDR2 YENEEA, per germline. The CDR3 runs to 12 residues. Trimming took off 5 bases at V and 4 bases at J, with 6 bases between the two ends. CDR3 sequence (DNA): TGTGCCAGCAGCCAACTATACAATGAGCAGTTCTTC. This encodes CASSQLYNEQFF.

This clone was observed once. J is TRBJ2-7 and V is TRBV30, with TRBD2 as a possible D gene (5 bases). There are 12 residues in the CDR3. Germline CDR1 is GTSNPN and CDR2 is SVGIG (reference sequence). Trimming shortened V by 0 bases and J by 4 bases, and 7 bases separated the two germline ends. The CDR3 DNA follows: TGTGCCTGGAGTGTCACGGGATACGAGCAGTACTTC. This sequence encodes CAWSVTGYEQYF.

The rearrangement uses TRBV9 and TRBJ1-1, with D possibly being TRBD1 (5 bases). Trimming took off 0 bases at V and 8 bases at J, with 11 bases between the two ends. This CDR3 has 13 amino acids. The germline V gene has CDR1 SGDLS and CDR2 YYNGEE. The CDR3 nucleotides are TGTGCCAGCAGCGTAGAATTGGCAGGGGAAGCTTTCTTT. As protein: CASSVELAGEAFF.

This clone was detected only a few times. V and J are TRBV5-5 and TRBJ2-6; 9 bases are shared with TRBD1. Trimming took 4 bases from V and 0 from J; bases not matched to a gene: 5. The CDR3 contains 17 residues. The germline V gene has CDR1 SGHKS and CDR2 YYEKEE (reference sequence). CDR3 sequence: CASSLQGALSGANVLTF. For the CDR3, the DNA is TGTGCCAGCAGCCTACAGGGGGCTCTCTCTGGGGCCAACGTCCTGACTTTC.

This sequence joins TRBV7-8 and TRBJ1-1; TRBD1 matches at 8 bases. The CDR3 is 14 amino acids. With 5 bases clipped from V and 6 bases from J, the junction kept 8 bases outside the gene matches. Germline CDR1 is SGHVS and CDR2 is FQNEAQ. CDR3 bases: TGTGCCAGCAGCAAAGACAGGGGAAACCCTGAAGCTTTCTTT. This translates into CASSKDRGNPEAFF. The full variable domain, rest sourced from reference TRBV7-8 and TRBJ1-1, is GAGVSQSPRYKVAKRGQDVALRCDPISGHVSLFWYQQALGQGPEFLTYFQNEAQLDKSGLPSDRFFAERPEGSVSTLKIQRTQQEDSAVYLCASSKDRGNPEAFFGQGTRLTVV.

The gene calls are TRBV7-2 and TRBJ2-5, with TRBD2 matching over 13 bases. The CDR3 sequence is 18 residues long. After removal of 0 bases from V and 5 bases from J, the junction contained 9 bases not matched to a gene. Germline V gene data show CDR1 as SGHTA and CDR2 as FQGNSA. The CDR3 nucleotides are TGTGCCAGCAGCTTAGCTCGTCGGACTAGCGGGAGTGGGGAGACCCAGTACTTC. It encodes CASSLARRTSGSGETQYF. Full variable domain (rest looked up from reference TRBV7-2 and TRBJ2-5): GAGVSQSPSNKVTEKGKDVELRCDPISGHTALYWYRQSLGQGLEFLIYFQGNSAPDKSGLPSDRFSAERTGGSVSTLTIQRTQQEDSAVYLCASSLARRTSGSGETQYFGPGTRLLVL.